This note documents a single T cell receptor beta chain sequence. Its antigen has not been determined. Per-base quality was not reported, and no clone a single base away is much larger than it. Using the deep immunoSEQ assay, TCR CDR3 regions were amplified from genomic DNA by multiplex PCR. Extracted genomic DNA from each cell subset was spread evenly across all wells of several immunoSEQ 96-well plates, with each plate serving as a replicate. For sorted subsets, approximately 190 ng genomic DNA, equal to 30,000 or so T cell genomes, was loaded into each replicate PCR. The purified libraries were quantified using a Qubit 3.0 fluorometer, sized with a Bioanalyzer 2100, and then quantified again using the KAPA Library Quantification kit. A separate single-read 150-cycle Illumina NextSeq 550 flow cell was used to sequence each immunoSEQ 96-well plate. The paper's data handling went like this. Because the immunoSEQ output held only junctional sequences and lacked quality scores, the filtering could not match the filtering applied to full-length reads. Sequences were annotated with PyIR, a Python wrapper for IgBLAST v1.9, and V/J genes and CDR3 were assigned using IMGT germline references. Reads were removed for weak V/J assignments (E-value above 1e-6), missing CDR3, stop codons, out-of-frame junctions, or ambiguous translated residues. V3J clonotypes were defined as sequences sharing the same inferred V gene, J gene, and CDR3 amino acid sequence. The percentage overlap between two repertoires was calculated by dividing the number of shared unique clonotypes by the size of the smaller repertoire. Richness of each repertoire was evaluated using RTK rarefaction, the Chao1 estimator, and Recon v2.1 estimates of unobserved clonotypes. Generation probabilities for all TCRbeta clonotypes obtained by the gDNA method from four donors were computed using OLGA. TCRdb stores this immuneACCESS table with in-frame sequences only. Part of the clones is absent; in the studies checked, under half of the shortfall reflects unresolved V genes, and no reason is known for the rest. V and J calls and clone size follow that table, whereas D and trimming were derived from the DNA. Recorded for this sample are 2 million to 2.5 million clones; 85% to 95% of them occurred a single time. 0.37% of the sample goes to the ten largest clones.

This sample was taken from a study of shared clonotypes between healthy human individuals (dated by TCRdb to 2018 to 2020). The study in broad terms: The cohort included a few men and a couple of women between 18 and 49 years of age. For each donor, CD4 naive and CD4 memory were each given three plates, CD8 naive was given two plates, and CD8 memory was given one plate. To estimate repertoire size and how much clonotype sharing occurs between individuals, the study deeply sequenced the blood TCR repertoires of five healthy adults. To increase sequencing depth and limit assay-specific biases, TCR repertoire library preparation and sequencing were carried out by different laboratories using diverse techniques. Leukapheresis yielded between about 0.94 and 9.5 billion PBMCs per donor.

The CDR3 has 15 amino acids, counting the end cysteine and phenylalanine. Kept here is only the CDR3 DNA, which spans 45 bases and is read in frame from base 1. Deletion took 0 bases off V and 7 bases off J, with a span of 15 bases between the germline ends. CDR1 and CDR2 were assigned from the germline V gene as LGHNA and YNFKEQ. The donors were healthy, HIV-negative adults who had no recently reported acute infections or vaccinations. Only Caucasian adults living in Nashville, Tennessee, USA were represented among the donors. CD4+ T cells were enriched by magnetic negative selection; naive cells were then positively selected on CD45RA, and the negative fraction formed the memory subset. After blood collection by leukapheresis, PBMCs were isolated using Ficoll-Histopaque density gradient centrifugation and then cryopreserved in the vapor phase of liquid nitrogen. Analytical flow cytometry was used to check the purity and quantity of every magnetically sorted T cell population. Each sorted fraction had its genomic DNA isolated and then quantified by UV absorbance on a Nanodrop 2000c.

What the research found in general, with its limitations: Across a handful of donors, roughly 5.1% of naive CD4, 3.5% of naive CD8, about 2.3% of memory CD4, and under 0.45% of memory CD8 clonotypes were shared. Incomplete sequencing was indicated by rarefaction of sorted-subset datasets, despite the large sequencing depth. Sampling was limited to blood, and TCR repertoires in tissue likely differ from TCR repertoires in blood. Based on pairwise subsampling, the degree of clonotype sharing among donors was expected to be affected by sequencing depth. Clonotypes shared by all four sorted-subset donors showed higher generation probabilities than non-shared clonotypes. Because the study included a small number of donors, the genetic and exposure-history diversity represented was limited. Larger estimated clonotype richness was generally found for naive subsets than for memory subsets.

The receptor comes from a man between 18 and 35 years old in good health. Some clones in this sample may be carry-over from other donors' samples. The sample consisted of naive CD4+ T cells from PBMCs. The sample's cell subset or site label is to be understood as: CD45RA+ positively selected. Here the chain combines TRBV4-2 and TRBJ1-2, with no confidently assigned D gene. The CDR3 region: CASSQDYTPRGGYTF. The sequenced DNA is TGTGCCAGCAGCCAAGATTACACACCAAGAGGTGGCTACACCTTC.